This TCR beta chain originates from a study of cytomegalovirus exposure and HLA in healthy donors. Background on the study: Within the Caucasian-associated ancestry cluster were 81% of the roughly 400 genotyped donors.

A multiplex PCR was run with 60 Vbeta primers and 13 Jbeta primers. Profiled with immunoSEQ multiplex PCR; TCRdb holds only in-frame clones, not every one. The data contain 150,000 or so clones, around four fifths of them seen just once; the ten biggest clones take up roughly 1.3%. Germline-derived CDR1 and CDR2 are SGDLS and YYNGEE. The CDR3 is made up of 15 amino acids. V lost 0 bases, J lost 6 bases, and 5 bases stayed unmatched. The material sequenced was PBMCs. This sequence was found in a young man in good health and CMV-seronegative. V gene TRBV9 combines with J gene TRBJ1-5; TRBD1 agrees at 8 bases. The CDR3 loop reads CASSVGTGFGQPQHF. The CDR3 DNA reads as TGTGCCAGCAGCGTAGGGACAGGGTTCGGTCAGCCCCAGCATTTT.